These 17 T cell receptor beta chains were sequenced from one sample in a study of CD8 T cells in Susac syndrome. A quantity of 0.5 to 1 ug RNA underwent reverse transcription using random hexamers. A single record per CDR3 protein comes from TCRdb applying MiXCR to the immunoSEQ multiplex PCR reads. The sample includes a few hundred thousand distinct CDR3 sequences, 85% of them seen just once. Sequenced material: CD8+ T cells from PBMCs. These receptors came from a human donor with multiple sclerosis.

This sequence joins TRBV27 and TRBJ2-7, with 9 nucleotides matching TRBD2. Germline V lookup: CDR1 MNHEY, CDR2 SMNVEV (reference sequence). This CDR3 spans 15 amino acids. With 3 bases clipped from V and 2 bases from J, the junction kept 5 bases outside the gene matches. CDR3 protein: CASSLSSGIAYEQYF. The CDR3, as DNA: TGTGCCAGCAGTTTGTCTAGCGGGATCGCCTACGAGCAGTACTTC.

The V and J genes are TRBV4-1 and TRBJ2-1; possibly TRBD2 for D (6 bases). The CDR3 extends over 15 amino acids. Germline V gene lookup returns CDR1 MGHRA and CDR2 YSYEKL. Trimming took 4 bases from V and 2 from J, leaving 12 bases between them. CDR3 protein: CASSPFGTAYNEQFF. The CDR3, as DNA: TGCGCCAGCAGCCCCTTCGGGACTGCCTACAATGAGCAGTTCTTC.

This CDR3 reads CASRPTGGDTEAFF. The CDR3, as DNA: TGTGCCAGCAGACCGACAGGGGGCGACACTGAAGCTTTCTTT. The chain employs TRBV7-9 and TRBJ1-1; 10 nucleotides match TRBD1. This CDR3 spans 14 amino acids. CDR1 SEHNR and CDR2 FQNEAQ come from the germline V gene (reference sequence). The V segment lost 6 bases and the J segment 3 bases; nucleotides outside the gene matches: 4.

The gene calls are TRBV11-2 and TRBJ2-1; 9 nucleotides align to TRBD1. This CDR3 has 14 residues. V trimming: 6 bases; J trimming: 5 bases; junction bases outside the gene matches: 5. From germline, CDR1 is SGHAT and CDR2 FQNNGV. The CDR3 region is CASRQQGADNEQFF. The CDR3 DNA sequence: TGTGCCAGCAGGCAACAGGGGGCGGACAATGAGCAGTTCTTC.

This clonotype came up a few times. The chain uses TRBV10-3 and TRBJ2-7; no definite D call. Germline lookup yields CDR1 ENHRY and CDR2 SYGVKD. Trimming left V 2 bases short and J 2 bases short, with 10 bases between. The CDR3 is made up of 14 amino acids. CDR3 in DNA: TGTGCCATCAGTGAGGGGTCTGCAGCCTACGAGCAGTACTTC. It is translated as CAISEGSAAYEQYF.

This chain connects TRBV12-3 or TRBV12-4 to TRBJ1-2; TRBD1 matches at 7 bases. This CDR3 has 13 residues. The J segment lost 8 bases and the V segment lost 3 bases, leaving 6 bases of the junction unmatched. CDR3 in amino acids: CASSLTGPGGYTF. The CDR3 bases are TGTGCCAGCAGTTTGACAGGGCCTGGGGGCTACACCTTC.

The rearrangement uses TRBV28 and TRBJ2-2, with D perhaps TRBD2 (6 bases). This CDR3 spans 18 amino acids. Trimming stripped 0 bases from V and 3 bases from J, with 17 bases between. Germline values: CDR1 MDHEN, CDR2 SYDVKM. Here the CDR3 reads CASSLWYRESDYTGELFF. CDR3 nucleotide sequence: TGTGCCAGCAGTTTATGGTACCGGGAGTCAGATTACACCGGGGAGCTGTTTTTT.

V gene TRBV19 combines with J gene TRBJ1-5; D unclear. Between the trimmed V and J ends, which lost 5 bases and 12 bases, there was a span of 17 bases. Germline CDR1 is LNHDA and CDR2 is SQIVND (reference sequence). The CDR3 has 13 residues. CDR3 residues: CASSPSTGMDQHF. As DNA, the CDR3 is TGTGCCAGTAGTCCCTCAACTGGAATGGACCAGCATTTT.

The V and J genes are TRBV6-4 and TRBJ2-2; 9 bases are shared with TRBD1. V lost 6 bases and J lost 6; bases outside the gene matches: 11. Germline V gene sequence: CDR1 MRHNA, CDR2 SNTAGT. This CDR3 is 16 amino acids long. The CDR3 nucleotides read TGTGCCAGCAGCAAACAGGGGGCAGAGTCTCCCGGGGAGCTGTTTTTT. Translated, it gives CASSKQGAESPGELFF.

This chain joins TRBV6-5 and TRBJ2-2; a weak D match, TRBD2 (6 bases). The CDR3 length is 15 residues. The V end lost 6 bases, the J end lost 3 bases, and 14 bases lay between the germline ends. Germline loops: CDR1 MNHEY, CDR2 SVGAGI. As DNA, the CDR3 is TGTGCCAGCAGCCGGCCCGGCGGGGACACCGGGGAGCTGTTTTTT. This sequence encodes CASSRPGGDTGELFF.

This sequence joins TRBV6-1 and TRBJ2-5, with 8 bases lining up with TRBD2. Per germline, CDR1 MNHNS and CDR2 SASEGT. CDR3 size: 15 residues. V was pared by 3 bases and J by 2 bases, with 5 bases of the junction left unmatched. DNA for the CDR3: TGTGCCAGCAGTGATGGGGCGGGGGGACAAGAGACCCAGTACTTC. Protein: CASSDGAGGQETQYF.

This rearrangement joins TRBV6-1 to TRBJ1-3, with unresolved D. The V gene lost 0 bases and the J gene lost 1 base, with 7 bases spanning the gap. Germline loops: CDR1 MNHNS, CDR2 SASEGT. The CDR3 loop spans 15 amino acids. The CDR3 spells CASSEAWKSGNTIYF. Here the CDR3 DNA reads TGTGCCAGCAGTGAAGCGTGGAAGTCTGGAAACACCATATATTTT.

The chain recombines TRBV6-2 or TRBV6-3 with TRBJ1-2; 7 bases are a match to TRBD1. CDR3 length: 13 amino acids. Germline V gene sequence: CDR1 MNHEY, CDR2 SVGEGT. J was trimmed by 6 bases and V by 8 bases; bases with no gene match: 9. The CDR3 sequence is CASSKTGFDGYTF. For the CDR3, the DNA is TGTGCCAGCTCTAAGACAGGGTTTGATGGCTACACCTTC.

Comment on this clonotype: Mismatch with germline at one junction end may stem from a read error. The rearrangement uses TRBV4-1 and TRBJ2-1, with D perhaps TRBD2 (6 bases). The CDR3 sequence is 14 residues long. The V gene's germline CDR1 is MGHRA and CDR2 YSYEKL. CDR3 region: CASSQVEGYSEQFF. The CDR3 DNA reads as TGCGCCAGCAGCCAAGTGGAGGGGTACAGTGAGCAGTTCTTC.

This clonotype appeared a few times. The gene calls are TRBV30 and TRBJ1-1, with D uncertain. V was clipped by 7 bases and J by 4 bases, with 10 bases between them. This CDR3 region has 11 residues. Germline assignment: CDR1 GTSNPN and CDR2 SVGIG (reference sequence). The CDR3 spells CAFLARTEAFF. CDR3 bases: TGTGCCTTTCTAGCCCGCACTGAAGCTTTCTTT.

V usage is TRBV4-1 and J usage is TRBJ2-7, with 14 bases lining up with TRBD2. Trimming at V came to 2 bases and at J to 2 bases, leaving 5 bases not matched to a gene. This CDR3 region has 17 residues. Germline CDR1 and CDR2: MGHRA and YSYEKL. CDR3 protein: CASSQWTSGRNTYEQYF. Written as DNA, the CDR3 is TGCGCCAGCAGCCAATGGACTAGCGGGAGGAACACCTACGAGCAGTACTTC.

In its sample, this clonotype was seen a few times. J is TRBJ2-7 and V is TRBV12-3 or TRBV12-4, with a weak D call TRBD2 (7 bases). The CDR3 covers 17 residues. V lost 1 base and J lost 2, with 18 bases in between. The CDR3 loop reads CASSLEAGGTPTYEQYF. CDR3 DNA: TGTGCCAGCAGTTTAGAGGCCGGGGGGACACCAACCTACGAGCAGTACTTC.